Reported below is one TCR beta chain. This clonotype was detected many times. The specificity of this receptor is unknown. Within one base of it there is no much larger clone, and no base qualities were kept. The data were taken from a study of identical twins (dated by TCRdb to the mid-2010s). About the full investigation: To test whether fetal clonotypes persist, the study used deep sequencing on TCR alpha and beta repertoires from monozygotic twins, unrelated adults of various ages, and cord blood. Replicate twin experiments were performed at different times using different library preparation protocols to rule out contamination.

Library method: 5' RACE. Instrument on record: Illumina HiSeq 2000. Template switching added a universal primer binding site, and the final cDNA carried a unique molecular identifier that allowed TCR cDNA molecules to be counted accurately. Specific primers in the conserved constant-segment region were used to synthesize first-strand cDNA for the TCR alpha and beta chains. To control for contamination, each cDNA library was double barcoded with a SMART-Mk sample barcode plus Illumina barcodes. TruSeq adapter sequences, together with Illumina sample barcodes, were added in two successive PCR steps. The Illumina HiSeq platform was used with custom primers to sequence TCR alpha and beta cDNA libraries. In the paper's pipeline: MiGEC was used to process raw reads and extract unique molecular identifiers, and MiXCR was used to find CDR3 positions. For each individual, recombination models were inferred using an EM algorithm with the repgenHMM and IGoR tools. The analysis of shared clonotypes was done with the tcR package in R, with sharing normalized by the product of cloneset sizes. Out-of-frame nonproductive sequences were analyzed to study raw recombination free of thymic and clonal selection effects. TCRdb itself trimmed the public reads at Q25 with fastp, ran MiXCR and retained productive beta chains. Rows with one shared CDR3 protein collapse into an entry with the most common genes and DNA. TCRdb's processing, not the study's, gives the V and J calls here. This sample has roughly 690,000 distinct CDR3 sequences in its table, and 5.5% to 7.5% of those were observed once. The leading ten clones occupy roughly 1.8% of the sample.

Every donor was a healthy Caucasian. Three unrelated non-twin adults were additionally sequenced: a male aged 18 to 29, a male aged 50 to 60 and a female aged 50 to 60. Using Miltenyi CD45RO+ enrichment and human naive T-cell isolation kits, memory (CD45RO+) and naive T cells were isolated from PBMC. The investigation overall reported the following: In monozygotic twins, out-of-frame TCR alpha sharing was systematically underestimated by recombination models, although the models agreed with sharing between unrelated individuals. Abundant cord blood beta clonotypes had fewer insertions, young adult naive repertoires showed a similar but weaker trend, and memory repertoires showed no such trend. Invariant T cells such as MAIT and iNKT could partly confound zero-insertion analyses, though diverse VJ usage argued against this for most clonotypes. The excess sharing between twins in beta out-of-frame sequences was weaker because fewer shared sequences reduced the signal-to-noise ratio. Compared with coincidental sharing between unrelated individuals, out-of-frame TCR alpha sequences shared between twins showed an excess of sequences with low generation probability. Conclusions relied on cross-sectional statistical analysis, since the same donors could not be followed over many years.

From the cysteine up to the phenylalanine, the CDR3 has a length of 14 residues. Only the CDR3 DNA is retained, 42 bases long and in frame from the first base. The germline V gene gives CDR1 as KGHDR and CDR2 as SFDVKD. Germline trimming amounts to 4 bases on V and 4 bases on J, with 5 as the count of junction bases outside the gene matches. The chain couples TRBV24-1 to TRBJ2-5, with 7 middle bases fitting TRBD2. Sequencing used naive T cells sorted from blood. Read against the paper, the sample's cell subset or site label means: cells isolated with a human naive T-cell isolation kit. The receptor's source is a man between 18 and 35 years old in good health. The CDR3 reads as follows: CATSEYGGGETQYF. The nucleotides are TGTGCCACCAGTGAATACGGCGGGGGAGAGACCCAGTACTTC.